Below, 31 T cell receptor beta chains from the same sample are listed, as sequenced in a study of blood T cell repertoires in COVID-19 (dated by TCRdb to the early 2020s). Library preparation used the immunoSEQ multiplex PCR assay. As stored in TCRdb, this immuneACCESS dataset retains in-frame rearrangements with V and J assigned. A fraction of the clones does not appear; measured against another copy, unresolved V genes explain less than half of the discrepancy, and the remainder lacks a known reason. The sample table records about 180,000 clones; 88% of these occur just once. The top ten hold under 4.5% of the sample. Sequencing input: peripheral blood. These receptors were obtained from a woman younger than 45 with acute or convalescent COVID-19.

The gene calls are TRBV19 and TRBJ2-3; perhaps TRBD2 as D (6 bases). This CDR3 is built from 18 residues. CDR1 is LNHDA and CDR2 is SQIVND in the germline V gene (reference sequence). V lost 4 bases, J lost 1 base, and 21 bases lay in between. CDR3 amino acids: CASSTRDLYSLGTDTQYF. For the CDR3, the DNA is TGTGCCAGTAGTACCCGGGACTTGTACTCTCTGGGCACAGATACGCAGTATTTT.

This chain joins TRBV27 and TRBJ1-2; no reliable D call. CDR3 size: 11 residues. Per germline, CDR1 MNHEY and CDR2 SMNVEV (reference sequence). V was trimmed by 6 bases and J by 9 bases, leaving 11 bases between them. In DNA, the CDR3 is TGTGCCAGCAGCGTTGGAGGTCGCTACACCTTC. This codes for CASSVGGRYTF.

The J gene is TRBJ1-2, the V gene TRBV3-1 (or the pseudogene TRBV3-2); maybe TRBD1 (6 bases). Germline V gene data show CDR1 as LGHDT and CDR2 as YNNKEL (reference sequence). Trimming cost V 4 bases and J 3 bases, with 15 bases left between them. This CDR3 has 15 residues. The CDR3 loop is CASSLQTGPYYGYTF. The CDR3 DNA reads as TGTGCCAGCAGCCTACAGACAGGACCTTACTATGGCTACACCTTC.

The rearrangement uses TRBV5-8 and TRBJ1-4, with D perhaps matching TRBD1 (5 bases). CDR1 is SGHTS and CDR2 is YDEGEE in the germline V gene. With 4 bases removed from V and 8 bases from J, the gap between germline ends came to 18 bases. The CDR3 contains 15 residues. CDR3 sequence (DNA): TGTGCCAGCAGCGGAACAGGCCGGAGTTGGGAAAAACTGTTTTTT. This sequence encodes CASSGTGRSWEKLFF.

The chain couples TRBV6-4 to TRBJ2-7; 10 bases are shared with TRBD2. Germline V gene data show CDR1 as MRHNA and CDR2 as SNTAGT. The CDR3 has 13 amino acids. Trimming removed 10 bases from V and 5 bases from J; junction bases left unmatched: 8. Here the CDR3 DNA reads TGTGCCACTCTGAGGCTAGCGGGAGACGAGCAGTACTTC. It codes for CATLRLAGDEQYF.

In this sample, this clone turned up once. The chain employs TRBV28 and TRBJ2-7; the match to TRBD2 covers 7 bases. V was clipped by 1 base and J by 3 bases; unmatched bases: 3. The CDR3 extends over 14 amino acids. Germline CDR1 reads MDHEN; CDR2 reads SYDVKM. This CDR3 is CASSLLASGYEQYF. In DNA, the CDR3 is TGTGCCAGCAGTTTATTAGCTAGCGGCTACGAGCAGTACTTC.

J is TRBJ2-2 and V is TRBV9, with D possibly TRBD1 on 7 matching bases. The V gene's germline CDR1 is SGDLS and CDR2 YYNGEE. Trimming took 7 bases from V and 0 from J, leaving 10 bases between them. This CDR3 is built from 14 residues. The CDR3 DNA follows: TGTGCCAGCGGCGGGACAGCGAACACCGGGGAGCTGTTTTTT. Translated, it gives CASGGTANTGELFF.

The chain combines TRBV29-1 with TRBJ1-1; D is possibly TRBD1 (5 bases). The CDR3 length is 13 residues. Trimming took 5 bases from V and 2 from J, leaving 12 bases between them. In germline, CDR1 is SQVTM, CDR2 ANQGSEA. CDR3 amino acids: CSVWGDGNTEAFF. CDR3 DNA: TGCAGCGTTTGGGGGGACGGAAACACTGAAGCTTTCTTT.

This chain joins TRBV5-1 and TRBJ1-1, with D hard to call. The CDR3 sequence is 14 residues long. Germline lookup yields CDR1 SGHRS and CDR2 YFSETQ. The V and J ends lost 2 bases and 11 bases respectively, with 19 bases between them. The CDR3 DNA follows: TGCGCCAGCAGCTTCGATCCGGGAGGTCCGGATGCTTTCTTT. Protein sequence: CASSFDPGGPDAFF.

The V call is TRBV7-2, the J call TRBJ2-1; no clear D gene. Per the germline V gene, CDR1 is SGHTA and CDR2 is FQGNSA. The CDR3 consists of 11 residues. CDR3 sequence reads: CVTSGYNEQFF. For the CDR3, the DNA is TGTGTAACCTCCGGGTACAATGAGCAGTTCTTC.

V usage is TRBV5-1 and J usage is TRBJ2-3, with D maybe TRBD1 (6 bases). CDR1 is SGHRS and CDR2 is YFSETQ in the germline V gene. The CDR3 sequence is 14 residues long. Trimming cost V 3 bases and J 2 bases, with 10 bases left between them. The CDR3 sequence is CASSWTVATDTQYF. CDR3 DNA: TGCGCCAGCAGCTGGACAGTGGCCACAGATACGCAGTATTTT.

The rearrangement uses TRBV3-1 (or the pseudogene TRBV3-2) and TRBJ2-1, with a possible D match to TRBD2 (6 bases). V was cut by 1 base and J by 6 bases, with 13 bases left in between. Looked up from germline, CDR1 is LGHDT and CDR2 is YNNKEL (reference sequence). CDR3 length equals 15 residues. Here the CDR3 reads CASSQAAGIGNEQFF. In DNA, the CDR3 is TGTGCCAGCAGCCAAGCTGCGGGGATCGGCAATGAGCAGTTCTTC.

The rearrangement joins TRBV18 to TRBJ1-6; TRBD1 is a possible D gene (6 bases). The CDR3 loop spans 14 amino acids. Trimming shortened V by 6 bases and J by 7 bases, and 13 bases separated the two germline ends. The germline V gene has CDR1 KGHSH and CDR2 LQKENI. The CDR3 nucleotides are TGTGCCAGCTCGATACAGGGATTCAATTCACCCCTCCACTTT. As protein: CASSIQGFNSPLHF.

This clone was recorded once. The chain recombines TRBV7-9 with TRBJ2-7; D possibly corresponds to TRBD2 (6 bases). Per the germline V gene, CDR1 is SEHNR and CDR2 is FQNEAQ (reference sequence). Trimming left V 1 base short and J 5 bases short, with 12 bases between. The CDR3 loop spans 14 amino acids. The CDR3, as DNA: TGTGCCAGCAGCTTAGGGGTTGGAGGGCACGAGCAGTACTTC. Translated: CASSLGVGGHEQYF.

The chain employs TRBV28 and TRBJ1-4; 9 positions agree with TRBD1. The V and J ends lost 5 bases and 8 bases, in that order; junction bases with no gene match: 12. The CDR3 contains 16 residues. CDR1 and CDR2 (germline): MDHEN, SYDVKM. The CDR3 loop is CASSPPLTGTGEKLFF. In DNA, the CDR3 is TGTGCCAGCAGTCCCCCTTTGACCGGGACAGGGGAAAAACTGTTTTTT.

The chain uses TRBV12-3 or TRBV12-4 and TRBJ1-2; D unclear. The V end lost 3 bases, the J end lost 3 bases, and 5 bases lay between the germline ends. The CDR3 is 12 residues long. The CDR3 nucleotides read TGTGCCAGCAGTTTGAGAGACTATGGCTACACCTTC. This codes for CASSLRDYGYTF.

This chain links TRBV6-1 with TRBJ1-4, with TRBD1 identical over 8 bases. V dropped 3 bases and J dropped 7; count of bases not matched to a gene: 4. The CDR3 is made up of 14 amino acids. Germline CDR1 is MNHNS and CDR2 is SASEGT. CDR3 loop: CASSEGQAGEKLFF. Here the CDR3 DNA reads TGTGCCAGCAGTGAGGGACAGGCGGGTGAAAAACTGTTTTTT.

This chain joins TRBV18 and TRBJ1-2; the match to TRBD1 covers 7 bases. The V segment lost 6 bases and the J segment 3 bases; nucleotides outside the gene matches: 7. This CDR3 is 14 amino acids long. Germline CDR1 and CDR2: KGHSH and LQKENI. CDR3 bases: TGTGCCAGCTCGTATCTCACAGGGGACTATGGCTACACCTTC. The encoded protein is CASSYLTGDYGYTF.

This chain connects TRBV5-1 to TRBJ2-3; D is perhaps TRBD1 (5 bases). The CDR3 is made up of 14 amino acids. The V gene's germline CDR1 is SGHRS and CDR2 YFSETQ. Between the trimmed V and J ends, which lost 2 bases and 2 bases, there was a span of 9 bases. The CDR3 DNA reads TGCGCCAGCAGCTTCGCCAGGGCCACAGATACGCAGTATTTT. Translation gives CASSFARATDTQYF. Drawing the rest from reference TRBV5-1 and TRBJ2-3, the complete variable domain is KAGVTQTPRYLIKTRGQQVTLSCSPISGHRSVSWYQQTPGQGLQFLFEYFSETQRNKGNFPGRFSGRQFSNSRSEMNVSTLELGDSALYLCASSFARATDTQYFGPGTRLTVL.

In nucleotides, the CDR3 is TGTGCCAGCAGCCAATCTTCGGGGTACACCGGGGAGCTGTTTTTT. As protein: CASSQSSGYTGELFF. The V call is TRBV7-9, the J call TRBJ2-2; D perhaps matches TRBD2 (5 bases). The CDR3 spans 15 residues. With 5 bases removed from V and 3 bases from J, the gap between germline ends came to 13 bases. Germline values: CDR1 SEHNR, CDR2 FQNEAQ (reference sequence).

This sequence joins TRBV2 and TRBJ2-5, with D possibly being TRBD2 (6 bases). The germline V and J ends were trimmed by 7 bases and 5 bases, with 11 bases remaining between them. The germline V gene encodes CDR1 SNHLY and CDR2 FYNNEI. This CDR3 region has 12 residues. The CDR3 reads CASMGLAETQYF. CDR3 coding DNA: TGTGCCAGCATGGGCCTAGCGGAGACCCAGTACTTC.

The genes are TRBV5-1 and TRBJ2-3; the D gene is possibly TRBD2 (5 bases). From germline, CDR1 is SGHRS and CDR2 YFSETQ. Between the trimmed V and J ends, which lost 4 bases and 12 bases, there was a span of 15 bases. There are 12 residues in the CDR3. CDR3 protein: CASSPDYPPQYF. CDR3 DNA sequence: TGCGCCAGCAGCCCCGACTATCCCCCACAGTATTTT.

CDR3 sequence reads: CASRVGYRGDTDTQYF. The CDR3 DNA sequence: TGTGCCAGCAGGGTTGGGTACAGGGGGGACACAGATACGCAGTATTTT. The chain employs TRBV27 and TRBJ2-3, with TRBD1 matching over 8 bases. This CDR3 contains 16 residues. The V segment lost 6 bases and the J segment 2 bases; nucleotides outside the gene matches: 10. Germline lookup yields CDR1 MNHEY and CDR2 SMNVEV (reference sequence).

CDR3 coding DNA: TGTGCCAGTAGTCCATGGGCCTACGCAGATACGCAGTATTTT. It is translated as CASSPWAYADTQYF. The chain is built from TRBV19 and TRBJ2-3; D remains unclear. The germline V and J ends were trimmed by 5 bases and 4 bases, with 13 bases remaining between them. Germline V gene sequence: CDR1 LNHDA, CDR2 SQIVND (reference sequence). There are 14 residues in the CDR3.

This clone was observed a few times. This chain links TRBV7-9 with TRBJ1-1, with unresolved D. The germline CDR1 and CDR2 sequences are SEHNR and FQNEAQ (reference sequence). The CDR3 has 10 residues. V was clipped by 8 bases and J by 10 bases, with 11 bases between them. The CDR3 loop is CASDSQLAFF. CDR3 in DNA: TGTGCCAGCGACTCTCAACTAGCTTTCTTT.

The CDR3 reads CASSLALTGSDTDTQYF. CDR3 in DNA: TGTGCCAGCAGCTTGGCCCTTACAGGGAGTGATACAGATACGCAGTATTTT. The chain couples TRBV7-9 to TRBJ2-3, with a tentative D call TRBD1 (6 bases). V was clipped by 3 bases and J by 3 bases, with 19 bases between them. Looked up from germline, CDR1 is SEHNR and CDR2 is FQNEAQ (reference sequence). CDR3 length: 17 residues.

This clone appeared a few times. The chain combines TRBV24-1 with TRBJ2-2; weak D call: TRBD2 (5 bases). Germline V gene sequence: CDR1 KGHDR, CDR2 SFDVKD. This CDR3 comprises 15 residues. The germline V and J ends were trimmed by 4 bases and 1 base, with 9 bases remaining between them. CDR3 sequence (DNA): TGTGCCACCAGTGAACCCAGCGGGAACACCGGGGAGCTGTTTTTT. It encodes CATSEPSGNTGELFF.

V gene TRBV28 combines with J gene TRBJ2-7; D is unclear. Germline lookup yields CDR1 MDHEN and CDR2 SYDVKM. The V gene lost 5 bases and the J gene lost 0 bases, with 2 bases spanning the gap. This CDR3 has 11 residues. In nucleotides, the CDR3 is TGTGCCAGCAGTCGCTCCTACGAGCAGTACTTC. Its protein product is CASSRSYEQYF.

This rearrangement joins TRBV11-2 to TRBJ2-5, with 7 bases lining up with TRBD1. This CDR3 region has 16 residues. Germline lookup yields CDR1 SGHAT and CDR2 FQNNGV. With V trimmed by 5 bases and J by 0 bases, 9 bases remained unmatched. The CDR3 nucleotides read TGTGCCAGCAGCCACGGGACAGCGCCGCACCAAGAGACCCAGTACTTC. Its protein is CASSHGTAPHQETQYF.

This sequence joins TRBV6-6 and TRBJ1-4, with TRBD1 matching over 7 bases. The CDR3 sequence is 14 residues long. CDR1 and CDR2 from the germline V gene are MNHNY and SVGAGI (reference sequence). V was clipped by 5 bases and J by 3 bases; unmatched bases: 3. The CDR3 loop is CASSRDSSNEKLFF. As DNA, the CDR3 is TGTGCCAGCAGTAGGGACAGCTCTAATGAAAAACTGTTTTTT.

The chain is built from TRBV28 and TRBJ2-5; 7 bases line up with TRBD1. Germline CDR1 MDHEN, CDR2 SYDVKM. The CDR3 totals 16 residues. V lost 4 bases and J lost 4; bases outside the gene matches: 12. CDR3 in DNA: TGTGCCAGCAGTTCAGGGGGACAGCCGATAGGAGAGACCCAGTACTTC. It yields the protein CASSSGGQPIGETQYF. Supplemented by reference TRBV28 and TRBJ2-5, the full variable domain reads DVKVTQSSRYLVKRTGEKVFLECVQDMDHENMFWYRQDPGLGLRLIYFSYDVKMKEKGDIPEGYSVSREKKERFSLILESASTNQTSMYLCASSSGGQPIGETQYFGPGTRLLVL.